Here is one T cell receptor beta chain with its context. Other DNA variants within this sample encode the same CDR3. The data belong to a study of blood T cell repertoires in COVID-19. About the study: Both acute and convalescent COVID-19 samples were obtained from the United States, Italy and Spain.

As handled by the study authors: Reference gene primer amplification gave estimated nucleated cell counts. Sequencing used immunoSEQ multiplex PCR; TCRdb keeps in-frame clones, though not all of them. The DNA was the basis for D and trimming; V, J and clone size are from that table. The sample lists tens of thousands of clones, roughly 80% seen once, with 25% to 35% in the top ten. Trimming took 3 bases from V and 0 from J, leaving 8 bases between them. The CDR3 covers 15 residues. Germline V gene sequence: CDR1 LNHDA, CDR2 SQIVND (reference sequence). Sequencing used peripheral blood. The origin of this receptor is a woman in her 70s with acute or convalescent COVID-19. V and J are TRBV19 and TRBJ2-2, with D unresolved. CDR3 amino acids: CASSIGNANTGELFF. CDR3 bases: TGTGCCAGTAGTATTGGCAACGCGAACACCGGGGAGCTGTTTTTT.